This T cell receptor beta chain was sequenced for a study of T cells in Graves' hyperthyroidism and ophthalmopathy. Notes on the study in general: Through a model of 13 V-J features, ophthalmopathy was separated from stable hyperthyroidism. Blood also showed most of the thyroid clonotypes that were expanded above 0.001.

Points on this clonotype: Its target is not known.

V dropped 0 bases and J dropped 3 bases, with 12 bases sitting between them. Per the germline V gene, CDR1 is LGHNT and CDR2 is FRNRAP. The CDR3 covers 16 residues. Criteria for exclusion of patients were uncontrolled infection, other autoimmune disease, pregnancy or lactation. Clinicians diagnosed patients from clinical symptoms, serum thyroxine and TRAb, thyroid ultrasound and orbital computed tomography. Amplification yielded TCR beta CDR3 regions, with RNA transcripts as the source. The TCR CDR3 first-round RT-PCR relied on the HTBI primer set. TCRdb reprocessed the multiplex PCR reads with MiXCR, giving one entry per CDR3 protein. The profile shows 490,000 or so distinct CDR3 sequences, over 45% of them singletons.

Material: peripheral blood or thyroid tissue (not recorded which). The TCR was taken from an adult woman with Graves' disease, either hyperthyroidism or ophthalmopathy (not recorded which). This chain connects TRBV12-5 to TRBJ1-5; D not certain. The CDR3 DNA follows: TGTGCTAGTGGTTTGGTATCATTATGGATCAATCAGCCCCAGCATTTT. Translation gives CASGLVSLWINQPQHF.